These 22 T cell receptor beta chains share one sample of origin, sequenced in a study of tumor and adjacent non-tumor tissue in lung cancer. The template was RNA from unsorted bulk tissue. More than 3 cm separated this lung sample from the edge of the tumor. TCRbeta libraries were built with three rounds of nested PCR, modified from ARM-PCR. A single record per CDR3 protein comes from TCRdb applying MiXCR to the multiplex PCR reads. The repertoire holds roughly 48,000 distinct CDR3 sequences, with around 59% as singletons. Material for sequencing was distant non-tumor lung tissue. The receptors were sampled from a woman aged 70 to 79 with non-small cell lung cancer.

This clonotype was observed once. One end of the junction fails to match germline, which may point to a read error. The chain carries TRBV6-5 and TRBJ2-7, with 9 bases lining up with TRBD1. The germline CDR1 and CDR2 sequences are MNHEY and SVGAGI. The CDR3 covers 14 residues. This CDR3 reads CVSSTRTGAYEQYF. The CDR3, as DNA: TGTGTCAGCAGTACTAGGACAGGGGCCTACGAGCAATACTTC.

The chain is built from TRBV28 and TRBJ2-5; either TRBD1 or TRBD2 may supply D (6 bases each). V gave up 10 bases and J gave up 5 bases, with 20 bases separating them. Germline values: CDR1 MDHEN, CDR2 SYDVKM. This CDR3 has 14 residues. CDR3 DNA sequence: TGTGCCACCAGACAGGATAGGGAGGTGGAGACCCAGTACTTC. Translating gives CATRQDREVETQYF.

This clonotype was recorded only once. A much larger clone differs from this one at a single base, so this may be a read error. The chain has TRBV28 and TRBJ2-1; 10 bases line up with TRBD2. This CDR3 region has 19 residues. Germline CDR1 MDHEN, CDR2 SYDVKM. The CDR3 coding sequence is TGTGCCAGCAGTCCCGGGACTAGCGAATGGGCTAGCTCCTACAATGAGCATTTCTTC. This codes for CASSPGTSEWASSYNEHFF.

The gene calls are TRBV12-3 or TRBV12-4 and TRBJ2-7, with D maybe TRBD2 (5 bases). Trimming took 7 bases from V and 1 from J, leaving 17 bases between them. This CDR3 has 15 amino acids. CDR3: CASNPSGRGSYEQYF. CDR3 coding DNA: TGTGCCAGCAATCCTAGTGGGAGAGGGTCCTACGAGCAGTACTTC.

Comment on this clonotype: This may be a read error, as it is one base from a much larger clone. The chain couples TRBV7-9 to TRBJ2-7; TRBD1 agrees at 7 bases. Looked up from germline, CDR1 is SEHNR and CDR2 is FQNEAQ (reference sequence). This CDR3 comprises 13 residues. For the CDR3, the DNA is TGTGCCAGCAGCCGGGACAGCACCTACGACCAGTACTTC. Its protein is CASSRDSTYDQYF.

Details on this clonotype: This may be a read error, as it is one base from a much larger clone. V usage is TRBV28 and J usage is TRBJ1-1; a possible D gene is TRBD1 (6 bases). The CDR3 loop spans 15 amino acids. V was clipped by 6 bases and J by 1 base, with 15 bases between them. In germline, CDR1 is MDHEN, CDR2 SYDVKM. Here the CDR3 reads CASSPQGDGNTEAFF. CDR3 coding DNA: TGTGCCAGCAGCCCACAGGGAGATGGGAACACTGAAGCTTTCTTT.

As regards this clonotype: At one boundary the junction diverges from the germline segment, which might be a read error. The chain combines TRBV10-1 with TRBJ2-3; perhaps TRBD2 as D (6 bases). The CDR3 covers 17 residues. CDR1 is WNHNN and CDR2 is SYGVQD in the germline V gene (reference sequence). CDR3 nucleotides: TGTGCCAGCAGTGACCGGGCTACCGGGAGTAGTACAGATACGCAGTATTTT. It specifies CASSDRATGSSTDTQYF.

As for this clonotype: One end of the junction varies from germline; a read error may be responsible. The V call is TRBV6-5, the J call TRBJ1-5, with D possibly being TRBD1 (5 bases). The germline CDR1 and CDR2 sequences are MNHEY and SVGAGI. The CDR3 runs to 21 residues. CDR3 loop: CASSYSHSRYKEPGRNQAQHF. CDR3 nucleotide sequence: TGTGCCAGCAGTTACTCTCACAGCCGGTATAAGGAACCAGGGAGAAATCAGGCCCAGCATTTT.

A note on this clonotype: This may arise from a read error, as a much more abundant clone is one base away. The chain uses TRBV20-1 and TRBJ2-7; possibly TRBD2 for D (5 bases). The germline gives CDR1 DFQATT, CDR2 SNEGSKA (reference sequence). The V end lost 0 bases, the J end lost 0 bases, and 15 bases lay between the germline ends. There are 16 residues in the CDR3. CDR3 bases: TGCAGTGCTAGAGATCATTTGAGCGGTAACTCCTACGAGCAGTACTTC. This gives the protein CSARDHLSGNSYEQYF.

CDR3 amino acids: CASSTNNLPSQYF. CDR3 in DNA: TGTGCCAGCAGCACCAACAATCTTCCCTCCCAGTACTTC. The V gene is TRBV7-8, the J gene TRBJ2-5; D not certain. Looked up from germline, CDR1 is SGHVS and CDR2 is FQNEAQ. This CDR3 has 13 amino acids. Trimming cost V 5 bases and J 9 bases, with 16 bases left between them.

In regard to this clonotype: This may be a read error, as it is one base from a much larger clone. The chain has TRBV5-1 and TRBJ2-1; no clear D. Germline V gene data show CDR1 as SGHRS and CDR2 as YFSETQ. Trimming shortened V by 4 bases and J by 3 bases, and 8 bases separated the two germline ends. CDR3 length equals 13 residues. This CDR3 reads CASSTDHYNEQFF. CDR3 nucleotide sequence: TGCGCCAGCAGCACGGACCACTACAATGAGCAGTTCTTC.

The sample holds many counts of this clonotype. The CDR3 sequence is CAWTQNNEQFF. CDR3 sequence (DNA): TGTGCCTGGACACAGAACAATGAGCAGTTCTTC. This chain uses TRBV30 with TRBJ2-1; D is uncertain. Germline CDR1 reads GTSNPN; CDR2 reads SVGIG (reference sequence). The CDR3 is made up of 11 amino acids. Trimming took off 4 bases at V and 5 bases at J, with 6 bases between the two ends.

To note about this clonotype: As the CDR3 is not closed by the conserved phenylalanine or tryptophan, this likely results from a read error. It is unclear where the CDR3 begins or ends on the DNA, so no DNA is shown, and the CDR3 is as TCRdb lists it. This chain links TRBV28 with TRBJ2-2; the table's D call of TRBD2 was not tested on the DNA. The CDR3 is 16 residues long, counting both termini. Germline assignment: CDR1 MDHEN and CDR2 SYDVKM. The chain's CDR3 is CASTHGSIANTGELFI.

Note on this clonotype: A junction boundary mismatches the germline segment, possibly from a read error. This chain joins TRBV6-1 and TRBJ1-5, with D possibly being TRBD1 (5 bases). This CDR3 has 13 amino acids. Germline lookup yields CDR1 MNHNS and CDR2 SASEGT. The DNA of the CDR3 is TGTGCCAGCATCATTGCGGGGGACCAGCCCCAGCAATTT. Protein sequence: CASIIAGDQPQQF.

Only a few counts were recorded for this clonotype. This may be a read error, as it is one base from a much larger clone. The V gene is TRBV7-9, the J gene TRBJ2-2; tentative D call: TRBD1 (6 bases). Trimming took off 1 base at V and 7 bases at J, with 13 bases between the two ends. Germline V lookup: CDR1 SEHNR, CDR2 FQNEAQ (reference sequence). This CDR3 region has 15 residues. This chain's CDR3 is CASSLDTGSIGELFF. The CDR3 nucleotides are TGTGCCAGCAGCTTAGACACAGGGAGCATCGGGGAGCTGTTTTTT.

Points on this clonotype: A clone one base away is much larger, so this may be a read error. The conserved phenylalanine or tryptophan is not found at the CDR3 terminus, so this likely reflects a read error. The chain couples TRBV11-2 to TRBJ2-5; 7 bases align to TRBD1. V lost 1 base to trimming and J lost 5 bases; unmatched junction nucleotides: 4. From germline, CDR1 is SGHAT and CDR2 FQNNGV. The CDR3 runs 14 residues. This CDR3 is CASSLAGGAETQYI. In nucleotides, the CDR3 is TGTGCCAGCAGCTTAGCAGGGGGTGCGGAGACCCAGTACATC.

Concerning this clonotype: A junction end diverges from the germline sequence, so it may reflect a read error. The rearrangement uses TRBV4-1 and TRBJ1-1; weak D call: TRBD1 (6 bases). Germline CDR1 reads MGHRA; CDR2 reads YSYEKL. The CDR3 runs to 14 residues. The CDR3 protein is CVSIHRTENNEAFF. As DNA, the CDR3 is TGCGTCAGCATCCACCGGACAGAGAACAATGAAGCTTTCTTT.

The DNA of the CDR3 is TGTGCCAGCAGTAGAGCCGGGACAGGTTCCTACCAGTACTTC. Protein sequence: CASSRAGTGSYQYF. The rearrangement links TRBV6-6 to TRBJ2-7; TRBD1 matches at 8 bases. After removal of 5 bases from V and 10 bases from J, the junction contained 13 bases not matched to a gene. The CDR3 is 14 amino acids. Germline loops: CDR1 MNHNY, CDR2 SVGAGI (reference sequence).

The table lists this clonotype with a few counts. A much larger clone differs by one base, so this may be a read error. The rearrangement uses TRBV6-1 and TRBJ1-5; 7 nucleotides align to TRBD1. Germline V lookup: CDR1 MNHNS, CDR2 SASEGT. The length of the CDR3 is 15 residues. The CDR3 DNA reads TGTGCCGGCAGTGAAAACAGGGGTACAAATCAGCCCCAGCATTTT. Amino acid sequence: CAGSENRGTNQPQHF.

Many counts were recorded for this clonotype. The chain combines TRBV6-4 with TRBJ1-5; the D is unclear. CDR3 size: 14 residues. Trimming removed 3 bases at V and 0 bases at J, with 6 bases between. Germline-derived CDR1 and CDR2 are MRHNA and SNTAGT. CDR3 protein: CASSEEPSNQPQHF. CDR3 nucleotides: TGTGCCAGCAGTGAGGAACCTAGCAATCAGCCCCAGCATTTT.

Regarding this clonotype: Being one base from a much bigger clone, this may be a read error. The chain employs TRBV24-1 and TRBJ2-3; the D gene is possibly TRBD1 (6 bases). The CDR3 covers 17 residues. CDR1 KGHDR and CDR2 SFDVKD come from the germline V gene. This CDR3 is CATSDGLAPFRTDTHYF. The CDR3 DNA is TGTGCCACCAGTGATGGGTTAGCGCCATTCAGGACAGATACGCACTATTTT.

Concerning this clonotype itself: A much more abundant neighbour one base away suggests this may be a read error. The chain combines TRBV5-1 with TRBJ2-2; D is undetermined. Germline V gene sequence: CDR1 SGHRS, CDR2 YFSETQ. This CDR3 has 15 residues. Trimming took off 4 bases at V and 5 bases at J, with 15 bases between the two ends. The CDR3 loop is CASSLGADKTGELFF. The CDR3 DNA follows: TGCGCCAGCAGCCTAGGCGCTGACAAAACCGGGGAGCTGTTTTTT.